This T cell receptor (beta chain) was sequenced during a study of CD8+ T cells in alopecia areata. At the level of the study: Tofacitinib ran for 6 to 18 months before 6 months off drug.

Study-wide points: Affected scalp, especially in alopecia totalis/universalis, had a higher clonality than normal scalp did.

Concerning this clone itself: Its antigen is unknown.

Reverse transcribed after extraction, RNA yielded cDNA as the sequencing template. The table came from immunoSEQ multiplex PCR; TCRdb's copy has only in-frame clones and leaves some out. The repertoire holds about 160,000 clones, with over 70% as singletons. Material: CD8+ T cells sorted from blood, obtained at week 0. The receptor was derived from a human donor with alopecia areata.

The CDR3 spells CASSQDPLQETQYF. CDR3 in DNA: TGCGCCAGCAGCCAAGATCCACTTCAAGAGACCCAGTACTTC. The genes are TRBV4-1 and TRBJ2-5, with D uncertain. The CDR3 consists of 14 residues. Trimming left V 0 bases short and J 2 bases short, with 7 bases between. Germline-derived CDR1 and CDR2 are MGHRA and YSYEKL.